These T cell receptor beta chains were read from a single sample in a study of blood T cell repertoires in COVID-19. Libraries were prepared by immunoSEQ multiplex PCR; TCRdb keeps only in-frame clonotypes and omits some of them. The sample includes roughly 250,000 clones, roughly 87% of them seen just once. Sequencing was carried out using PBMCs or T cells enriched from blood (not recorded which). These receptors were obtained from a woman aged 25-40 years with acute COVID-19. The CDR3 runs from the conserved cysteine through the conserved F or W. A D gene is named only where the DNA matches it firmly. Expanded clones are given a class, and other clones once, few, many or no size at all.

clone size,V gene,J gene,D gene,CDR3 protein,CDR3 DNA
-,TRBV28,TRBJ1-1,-,CASSLVRKNTEAFF,TGTGCCAGCAGTTTAGTCAGGAAAAACACTGAAGCTTTCTTT
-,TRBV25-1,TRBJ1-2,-,CASSEDPDILGYTF,TGTGCCAGCAGTGAAGATCCCGACATATTGGGCTACACCTTC
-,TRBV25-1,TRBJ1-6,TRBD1,CASSDPGQDNSPLHF,TGTGCCAGCAGTGACCCGGGACAGGATAATTCACCCCTCCACTTT
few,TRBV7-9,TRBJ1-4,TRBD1,CASSLGTGFGEKLFF,TGTGCCAGCAGCTTAGGGACAGGGTTTGGTGAAAAACTGTTTTTT
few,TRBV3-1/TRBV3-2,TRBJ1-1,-,CASSPQGPGANTEAFF,TGTGCCAGCAGCCCCCAGGGTCCGGGAGCGAACACTGAAGCTTTCTTT
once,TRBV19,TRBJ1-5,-,CASSIKAGLNQPQHF,TGTGCCAGTAGTATAAAGGCGGGGCTCAATCAGCCCCAGCATTTT
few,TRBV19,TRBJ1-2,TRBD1,CASSMALGQGDYGYTF,TGTGCCAGTAGTATGGCGCTGGGGCAGGGGGACTATGGCTACACCTTC
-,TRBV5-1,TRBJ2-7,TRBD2,CASSLVAGGLEQYF,TGCGCCAGCAGCTTGGTCGCGGGGGGGCTCGAGCAGTACTTC
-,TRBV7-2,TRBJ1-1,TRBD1,CASSLVGTGASRRTEAFF,TGTGCCAGCAGCTTAGTGGGGACAGGGGCATCGCGTAGGACTGAAGCTTTCTTT
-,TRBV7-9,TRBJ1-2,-,CASSLHGSEGYTF,TGTGCCAGCAGCTTACACGGGAGCGAGGGCTACACCTTC
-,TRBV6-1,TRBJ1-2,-,CASSESGREGGYTF,TGTGCCAGCAGTGAATCGGGGAGGGAGGGTGGCTACACCTTC
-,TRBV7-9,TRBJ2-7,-,CASSPTGLWEQYF,TGTGCCAGCAGCCCAACGGGACTCTGGGAGCAGTACTTC
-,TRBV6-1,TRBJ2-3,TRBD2,CASSEVAGGTDTQYF,TGTGCCAGCAGTGAAGTAGCGGGGGGCACAGATACGCAGTATTTT
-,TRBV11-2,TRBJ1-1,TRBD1,CASSQQGWNTEAFF,TGTGCCAGCAGCCAACAGGGGTGGAACACTGAAGCTTTCTTT
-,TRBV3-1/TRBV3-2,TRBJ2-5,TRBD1,CASSRLDREQSPAQETQYF,TGTGCCAGCAGCCGCCTCGACAGGGAGCAATCTCCAGCACAAGAGACCCAGTACTTC
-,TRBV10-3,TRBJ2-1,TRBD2,CAISERGERGPGNEQFF,TGTGCCATCAGTGAAAGGGGTGAGCGGGGGCCCGGGAATGAGCAGTTCTTC
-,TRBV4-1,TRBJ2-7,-,CASSHGRVAGSYEQYF,TGCGCCAGCAGCCATGGGCGGGTAGCCGGAAGCTACGAGCAGTACTTC
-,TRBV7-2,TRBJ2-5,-,CASSLASGYWETQYF,TGTGCCAGCAGCTTAGCATCGGGTTACTGGGAGACCCAGTACTTC
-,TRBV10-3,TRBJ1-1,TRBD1,CAISGRDRMNTEAFF,TGTGCCATCAGTGGGAGGGACAGGATGAACACTGAAGCTTTCTTT
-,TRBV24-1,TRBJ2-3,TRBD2,CATSDAASGGEDTQYF,TGTGCCACCAGTGATGCCGCTAGCGGGGGAGAAGATACGCAGTATTTT
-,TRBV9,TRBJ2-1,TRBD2,CASSIGLAGGYNEQFF,TGTGCCAGCAGCATTGGGCTAGCGGGGGGCTACAATGAGCAGTTCTTC
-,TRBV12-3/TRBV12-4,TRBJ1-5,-,CASSLAYQPQHF,TGTGCCAGCAGTTTAGCCTATCAGCCCCAGCATTTT
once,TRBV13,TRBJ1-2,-,CASSLGRDYGYTF,TGTGCCAGCAGCTTAGGCCGAGATTATGGCTACACCTTC
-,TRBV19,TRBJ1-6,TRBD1,CASTEDRRNSPLHF,TGTGCCAGTACCGAGGACAGGAGGAATTCACCCCTCCACTTT
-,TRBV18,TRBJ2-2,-,CASYPGWQGSYTGELFF,TGTGCCAGCTACCCTGGATGGCAGGGATCTTACACCGGGGAGCTGTTTTTT
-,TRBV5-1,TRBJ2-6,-,CASSSRPGGANVLTF,TGCGCCAGCAGCTCCCGACCGGGTGGGGCCAACGTCCTGACTTTC
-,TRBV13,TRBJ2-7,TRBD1,CASSFTGGGYEQYF,TGTGCCAGCAGCTTCACAGGGGGAGGATACGAGCAGTACTTC
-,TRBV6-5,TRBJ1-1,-,CASTRDTEAFF,TGTGCCAGCACCCGTGACACTGAAGCTTTCTTT
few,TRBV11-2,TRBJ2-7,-,CASSLYTGRYEQYF,TGTGCCAGCAGCTTATACACAGGTCGGTACGAGCAGTACTTC
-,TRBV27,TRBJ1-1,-,CASSLRFAGDTEAFF,TGTGCCAGCAGTTTACGGTTTGCGGGGGACACTGAAGCTTTCTTT
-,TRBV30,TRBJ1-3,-,CAWTGAPGNTIYF,TGTGCCTGGACAGGGGCTCCTGGAAACACCATATATTTT
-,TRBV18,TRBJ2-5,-,CASSPPAAETQYF,TGTGCCAGCTCACCACCGGCCGCTGAGACCCAGTACTTC
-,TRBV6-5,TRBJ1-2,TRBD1,CAAHGQGEYYGYTF,TGTGCCGCTCATGGACAGGGGGAATACTATGGCTACACCTTC
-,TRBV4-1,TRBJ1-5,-,CASSQEPGDSNQPQHF,TGCGCCAGCAGCCAAGAGCCAGGGGATAGCAATCAGCCCCAGCATTTT
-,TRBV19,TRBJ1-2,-,CASIPPGGHGYTF,TGTGCCAGTATCCCGCCCGGGGGGCATGGCTACACCTTC
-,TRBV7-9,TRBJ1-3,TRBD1,CASSLPRDRNTIYF,TGTGCCAGCAGCCTCCCCCGGGACAGGAACACCATATATTTT
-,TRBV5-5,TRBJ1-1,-,CASSLGVTGYTEAFF,TGTGCCAGCAGCTTGGGGGTTACAGGGTACACTGAAGCTTTCTTT
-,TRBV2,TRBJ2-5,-,CASTETTGKETQYF,TGTGCCAGCACTGAAACTACAGGGAAGGAGACCCAGTACTTC
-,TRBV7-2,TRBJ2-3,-,CASSLGEHQVTDTQYF,TGTGCCAGCAGCTTAGGTGAGCACCAGGTCACAGATACGCAGTATTTT
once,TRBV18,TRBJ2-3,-,CASSPRRGKDTQYF,TGTGCCAGCTCACCACGGAGGGGCAAGGATACGCAGTATTTT
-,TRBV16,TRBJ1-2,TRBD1,CASSPGQDYGYTF,TGTGCCAGCAGCCCGGGACAGGACTATGGCTACACCTTC
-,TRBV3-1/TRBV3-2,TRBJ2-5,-,CASSQPLRETQYF,TGTGCCAGCAGCCAGCCCCTGCGGGAGACCCAGTACTTC
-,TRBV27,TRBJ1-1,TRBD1,CASKQQGGNTEAFF,TGTGCCAGCAAGCAACAGGGGGGGAACACTGAAGCTTTCTTT
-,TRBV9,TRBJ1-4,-,CASSVGVGEGEKLFF,TGTGCCAGCAGCGTAGGCGTAGGGGAAGGGGAAAAACTGTTTTTT
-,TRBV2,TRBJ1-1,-,CASRNNYGGAFF,TGTGCCAGCAGGAATAACTATGGCGGGGCTTTCTTT
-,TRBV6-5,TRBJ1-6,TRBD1,CASSRDRDAPLHF,TGTGCCAGCAGTCGGGACAGGGATGCACCCCTCCACTTT
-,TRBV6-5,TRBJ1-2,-,CASRDNNYGYTF,TGTGCCAGCAGAGACAATAACTATGGCTACACCTTC
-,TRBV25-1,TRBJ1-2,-,CASSDIPGLYGYTF,TGTGCCAGCAGTGATATCCCGGGTCTCTATGGCTACACCTTC
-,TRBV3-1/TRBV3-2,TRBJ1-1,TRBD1,CASSLGTGGAFF,TGTGCCAGCAGCCTTGGGACAGGTGGGGCTTTCTTT